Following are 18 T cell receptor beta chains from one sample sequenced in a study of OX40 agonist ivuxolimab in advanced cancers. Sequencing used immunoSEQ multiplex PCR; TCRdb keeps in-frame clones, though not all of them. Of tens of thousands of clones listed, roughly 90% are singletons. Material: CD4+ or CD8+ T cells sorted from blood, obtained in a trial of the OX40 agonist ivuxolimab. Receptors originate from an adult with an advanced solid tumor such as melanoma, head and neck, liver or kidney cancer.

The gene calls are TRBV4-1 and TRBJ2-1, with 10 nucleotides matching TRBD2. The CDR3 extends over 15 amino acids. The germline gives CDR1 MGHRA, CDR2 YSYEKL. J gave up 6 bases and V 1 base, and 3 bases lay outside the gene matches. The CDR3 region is CASSQGVAGGNEQFF. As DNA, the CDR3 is TGCGCCAGCAGCCAAGGGGTAGCGGGAGGCAATGAGCAGTTCTTC.

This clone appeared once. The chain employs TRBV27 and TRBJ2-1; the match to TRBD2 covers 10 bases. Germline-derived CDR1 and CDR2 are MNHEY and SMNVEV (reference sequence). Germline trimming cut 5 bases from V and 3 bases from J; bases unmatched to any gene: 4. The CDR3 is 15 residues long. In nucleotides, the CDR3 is TGTGCCAGCAGTATGGGACTAGCGTACTACAATGAGCAGTTCTTC. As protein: CASSMGLAYYNEQFF.

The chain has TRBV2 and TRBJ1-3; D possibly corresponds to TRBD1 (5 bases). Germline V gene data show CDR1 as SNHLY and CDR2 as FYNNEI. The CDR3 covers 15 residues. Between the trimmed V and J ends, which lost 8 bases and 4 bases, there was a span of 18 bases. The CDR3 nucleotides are TGTGCCAGCGGTGGTGGGGGAGTACGCGGAAACACCATATATTTT. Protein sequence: CASGGGGVRGNTIYF.

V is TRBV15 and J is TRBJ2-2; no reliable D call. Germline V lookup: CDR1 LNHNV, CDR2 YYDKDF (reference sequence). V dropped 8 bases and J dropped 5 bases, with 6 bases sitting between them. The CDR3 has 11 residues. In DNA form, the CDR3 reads TGTGCCACCCGATCGACCGGGGAGCTGTTTTTT. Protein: CATRSTGELFF.

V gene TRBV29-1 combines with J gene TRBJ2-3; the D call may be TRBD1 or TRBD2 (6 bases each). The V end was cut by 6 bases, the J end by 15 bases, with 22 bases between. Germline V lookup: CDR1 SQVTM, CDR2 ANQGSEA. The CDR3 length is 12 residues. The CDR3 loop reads CSVSGGWQGYYF. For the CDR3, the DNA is TGCAGCGTCTCCGGGGGATGGCAGGGGTACTATTTT.

The CDR3 loop reads CASSIPDREETQYF. DNA for the CDR3: TGTGCCAGCAGCATCCCGGACAGGGAAGAGACCCAGTACTTC. The rearrangement uses TRBV7-9 and TRBJ2-5, with TRBD1 matching over 8 bases. CDR3 length equals 14 residues. V shed 5 bases and J 3 bases; nucleotides not matched to a gene: 5. Germline V lookup: CDR1 SEHNR, CDR2 FQNEAQ (reference sequence).

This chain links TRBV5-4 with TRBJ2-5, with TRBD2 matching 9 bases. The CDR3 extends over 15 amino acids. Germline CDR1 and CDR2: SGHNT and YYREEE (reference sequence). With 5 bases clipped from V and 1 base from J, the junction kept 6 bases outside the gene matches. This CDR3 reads CASSFSGSPQETQYF. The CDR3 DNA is TGTGCCAGCAGTTTTAGCGGGAGCCCCCAAGAGACCCAGTACTTC.

The chain's CDR3 is CASSFPGGDYGYTF. The CDR3 bases are TGTGCCAGCAGCTTCCCAGGGGGGGACTATGGCTACACCTTC. The chain links TRBV7-2 to TRBJ1-2; 7 bases are a match to TRBD1. CDR3 length: 14 residues. Unmatched junction bases numbered 4, after V lost 3 bases and J lost 3 bases. Germline CDR1 and CDR2: SGHTA and FQGNSA.

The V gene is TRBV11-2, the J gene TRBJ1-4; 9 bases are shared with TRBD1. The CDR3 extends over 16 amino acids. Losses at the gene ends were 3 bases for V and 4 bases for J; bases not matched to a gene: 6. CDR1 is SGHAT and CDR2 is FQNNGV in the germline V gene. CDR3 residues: CASSFPRTGDNEKLFF. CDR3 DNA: TGTGCCAGCAGCTTTCCTCGGACAGGGGATAATGAAAAACTGTTTTTT.

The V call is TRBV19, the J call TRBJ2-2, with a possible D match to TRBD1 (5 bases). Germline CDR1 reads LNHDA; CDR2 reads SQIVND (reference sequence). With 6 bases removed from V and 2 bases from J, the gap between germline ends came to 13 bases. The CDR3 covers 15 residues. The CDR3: CASRPGLSNTGELFF. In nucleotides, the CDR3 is TGTGCCAGTAGACCAGGGTTAAGTAACACCGGGGAGCTGTTTTTT.

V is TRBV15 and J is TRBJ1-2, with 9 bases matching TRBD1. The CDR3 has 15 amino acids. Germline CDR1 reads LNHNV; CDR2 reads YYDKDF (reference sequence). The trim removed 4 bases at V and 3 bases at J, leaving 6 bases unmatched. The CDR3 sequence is CATSNGGQGDYGYTF. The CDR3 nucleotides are TGTGCCACCAGCAATGGGGGACAGGGTGACTATGGCTACACCTTC.

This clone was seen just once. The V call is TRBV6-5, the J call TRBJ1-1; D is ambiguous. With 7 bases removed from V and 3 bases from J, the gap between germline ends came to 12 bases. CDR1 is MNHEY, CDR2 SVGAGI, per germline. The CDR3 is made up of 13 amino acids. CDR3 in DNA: TGTGCCAGCAAAATAGAGGCGTACACTGAAGCTTTCTTT. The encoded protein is CASKIEAYTEAFF.

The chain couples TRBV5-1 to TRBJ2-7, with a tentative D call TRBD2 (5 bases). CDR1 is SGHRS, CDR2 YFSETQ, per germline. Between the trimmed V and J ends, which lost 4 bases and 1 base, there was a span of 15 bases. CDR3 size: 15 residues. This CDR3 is CASSPTLVGSYEQYF. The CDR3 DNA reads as TGCGCCAGCAGCCCCACACTAGTCGGGTCCTACGAGCAGTACTTC.

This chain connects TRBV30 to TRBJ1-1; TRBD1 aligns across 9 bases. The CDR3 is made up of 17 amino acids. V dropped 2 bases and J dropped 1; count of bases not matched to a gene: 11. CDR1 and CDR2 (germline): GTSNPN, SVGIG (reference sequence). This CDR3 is CAWSSIHTGQGNTEAFF. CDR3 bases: TGTGCCTGGAGTAGTATTCACACGGGACAGGGGAACACTGAAGCTTTCTTT.

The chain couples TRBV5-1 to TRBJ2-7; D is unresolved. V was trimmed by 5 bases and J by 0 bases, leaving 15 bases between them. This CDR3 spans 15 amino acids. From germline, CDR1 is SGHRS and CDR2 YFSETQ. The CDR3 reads CASRLSDPSSYEQYF. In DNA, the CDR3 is TGCGCCAGCAGGTTGAGCGACCCGAGCTCCTACGAGCAGTACTTC.

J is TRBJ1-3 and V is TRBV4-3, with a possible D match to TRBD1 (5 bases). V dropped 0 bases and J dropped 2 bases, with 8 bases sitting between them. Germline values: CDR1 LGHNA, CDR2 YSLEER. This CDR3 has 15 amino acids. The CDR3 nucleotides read TGCGCCAGCAGCCAAGACAGGGTCACTGGAAACACCATATATTTT. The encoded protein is CASSQDRVTGNTIYF.

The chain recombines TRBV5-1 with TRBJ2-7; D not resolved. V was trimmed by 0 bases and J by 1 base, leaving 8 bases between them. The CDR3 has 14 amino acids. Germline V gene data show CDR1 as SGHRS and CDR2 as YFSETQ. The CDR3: CASSLVTRSYEQYF. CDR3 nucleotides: TGCGCCAGCAGCTTGGTGACCAGATCCTACGAGCAGTACTTC.

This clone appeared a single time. The CDR3 region has the DNA TGTGCCAGCAGCCCAACAGGGGATAGCAATCAGCCCCAGCATTTT. It yields the protein CASSPTGDSNQPQHF. The chain has TRBV6-5 and TRBJ1-5, with 7 bases lining up with TRBD1. CDR3 length: 15 amino acids. The V segment lost 6 bases and the J segment 0 bases; nucleotides outside the gene matches: 5. The germline V gene has CDR1 MNHEY and CDR2 SVGAGI.